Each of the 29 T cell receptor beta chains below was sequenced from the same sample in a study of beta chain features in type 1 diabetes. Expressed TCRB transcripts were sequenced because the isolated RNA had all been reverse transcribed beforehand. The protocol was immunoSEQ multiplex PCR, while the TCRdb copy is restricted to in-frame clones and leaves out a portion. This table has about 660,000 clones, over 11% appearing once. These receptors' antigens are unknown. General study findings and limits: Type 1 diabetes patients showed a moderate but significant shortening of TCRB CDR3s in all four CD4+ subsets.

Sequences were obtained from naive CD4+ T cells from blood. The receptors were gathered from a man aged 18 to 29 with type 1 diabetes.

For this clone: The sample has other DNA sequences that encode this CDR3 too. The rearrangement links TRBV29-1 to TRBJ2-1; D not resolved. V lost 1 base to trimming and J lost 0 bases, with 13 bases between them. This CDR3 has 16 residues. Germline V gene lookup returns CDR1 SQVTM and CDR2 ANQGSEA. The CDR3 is CSVEGGAASSYNEQFF. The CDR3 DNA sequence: TGCAGCGTTGAAGGAGGAGCAGCGAGCTCCTACAATGAGCAGTTCTTC.

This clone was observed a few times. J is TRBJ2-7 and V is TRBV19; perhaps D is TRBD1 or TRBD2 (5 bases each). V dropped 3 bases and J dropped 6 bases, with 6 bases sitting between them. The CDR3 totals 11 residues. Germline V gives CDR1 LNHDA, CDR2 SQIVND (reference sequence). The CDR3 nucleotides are TGTGCCAGTAGTATGAGGGGCGAGCAGTACTTC. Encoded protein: CASSMRGEQYF.

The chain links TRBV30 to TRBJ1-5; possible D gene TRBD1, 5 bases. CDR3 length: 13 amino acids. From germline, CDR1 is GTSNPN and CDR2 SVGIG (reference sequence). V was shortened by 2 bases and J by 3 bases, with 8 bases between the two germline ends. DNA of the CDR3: TGTGCCTGGAGTCGTGGGGCCAATCAGCCCCAGCATTTT. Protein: CAWSRGANQPQHF.

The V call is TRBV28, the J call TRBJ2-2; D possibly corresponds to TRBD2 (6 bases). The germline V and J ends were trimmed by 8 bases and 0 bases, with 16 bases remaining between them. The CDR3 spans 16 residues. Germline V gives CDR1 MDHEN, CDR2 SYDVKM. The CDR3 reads CASGLGTYANTGELFF. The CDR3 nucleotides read TGTGCCAGCGGTCTCGGGACTTACGCGAACACCGGGGAGCTGTTTTTT.

The CDR3 loop is CASSYSSGSTDTQYF. The CDR3 nucleotides are TGTGCCAGCAGTTACTCTTCTGGGAGCACAGATACGCAGTATTTT. The chain couples TRBV6-6 to TRBJ2-3; D call uncertain. Germline CDR1 and CDR2: MNHNY and SVGAGI (reference sequence). V lost 0 bases and J 0 bases, leaving 7 bases between the germline ends. The CDR3 has 15 amino acids.

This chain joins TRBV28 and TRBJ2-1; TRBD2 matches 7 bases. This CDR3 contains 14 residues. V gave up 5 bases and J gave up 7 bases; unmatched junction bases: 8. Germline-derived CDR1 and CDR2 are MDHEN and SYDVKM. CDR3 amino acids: CASSPYPSGNEQFF. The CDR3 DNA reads TGTGCCAGCAGTCCCTACCCTAGCGGAAATGAGCAGTTCTTC. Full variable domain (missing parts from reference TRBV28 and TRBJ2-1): DVKVTQSSRYLVKRTGEKVFLECVQDMDHENMFWYRQDPGLGLRLIYFSYDVKMKEKGDIPEGYSVSREKKERFSLILESASTNQTSMYLCASSPYPSGNEQFFGPGTRLTVL.

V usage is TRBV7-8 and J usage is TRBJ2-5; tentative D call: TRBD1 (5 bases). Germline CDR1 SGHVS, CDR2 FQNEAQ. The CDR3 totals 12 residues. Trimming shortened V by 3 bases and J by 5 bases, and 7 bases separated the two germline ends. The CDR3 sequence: CASSFPGETQYF. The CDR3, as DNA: TGTGCCAGCAGCTTTCCAGGGGAGACCCAGTACTTC.

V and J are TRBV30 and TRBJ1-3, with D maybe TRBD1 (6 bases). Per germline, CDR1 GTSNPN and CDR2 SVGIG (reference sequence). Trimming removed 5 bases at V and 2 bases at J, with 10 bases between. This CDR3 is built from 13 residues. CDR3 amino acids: CAWVRGAGNTIYF. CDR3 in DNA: TGTGCCTGGGTGAGGGGGGCTGGAAACACCATATATTTT.

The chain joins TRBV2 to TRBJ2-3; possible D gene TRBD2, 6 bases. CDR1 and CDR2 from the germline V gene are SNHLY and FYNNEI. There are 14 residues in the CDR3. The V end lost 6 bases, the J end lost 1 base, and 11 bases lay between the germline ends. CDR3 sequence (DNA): TGTGCCAGCAGGGGGGGAGCTGGCACAGATACGCAGTATTTT. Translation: CASRGGAGTDTQYF. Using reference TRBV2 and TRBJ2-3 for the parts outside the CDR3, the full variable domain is EPEVTQTPSHQVTQMGQEVILRCVPISNHLYFYWYRQILGQKVEFLVSFYNNEISEKSEIFDDQFSVERPDGSNFTLKIRSTKLEDSAMYFCASRGGAGTDTQYFGPGTRLTVL.

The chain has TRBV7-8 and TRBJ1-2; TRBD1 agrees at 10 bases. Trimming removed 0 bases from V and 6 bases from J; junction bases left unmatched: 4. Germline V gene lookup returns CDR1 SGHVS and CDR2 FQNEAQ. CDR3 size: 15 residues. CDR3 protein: CASSLAPDRGHGYTF. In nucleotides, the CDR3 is TGTGCCAGCAGCTTAGCGCCCGACAGGGGGCATGGCTACACCTTC.

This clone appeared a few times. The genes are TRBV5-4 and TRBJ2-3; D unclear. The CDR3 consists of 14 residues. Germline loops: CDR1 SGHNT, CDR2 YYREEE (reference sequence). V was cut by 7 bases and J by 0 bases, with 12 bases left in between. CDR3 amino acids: CASSDSSSTDTQYF. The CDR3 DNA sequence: TGTGCCAGCTCCGACTCCTCTAGCACAGATACGCAGTATTTT. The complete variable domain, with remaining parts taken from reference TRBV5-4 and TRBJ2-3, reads ETGVTQSPTHLIKTRGQQVTLRCSSQSGHNTVSWYQQALGQGPQFIFQYYREEENGRGNFPPRFSGLQFPNYSSELNVNALELDDSALYLCASSDSSSTDTQYFGPGTRLTVL.

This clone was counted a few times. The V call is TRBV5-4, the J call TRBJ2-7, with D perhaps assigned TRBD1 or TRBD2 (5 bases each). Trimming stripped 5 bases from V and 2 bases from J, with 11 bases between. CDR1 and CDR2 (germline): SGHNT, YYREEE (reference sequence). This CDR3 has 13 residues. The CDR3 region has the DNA TGTGCCAGCAGTTCAGGGACCACCTACGAGCAGTACTTC. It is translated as CASSSGTTYEQYF.

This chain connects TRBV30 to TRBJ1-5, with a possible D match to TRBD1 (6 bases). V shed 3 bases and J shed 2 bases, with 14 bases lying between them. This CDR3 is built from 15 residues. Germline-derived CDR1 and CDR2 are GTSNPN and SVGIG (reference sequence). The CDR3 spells CAWSRTAMGNQPQHF. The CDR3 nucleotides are TGTGCCTGGAGCAGGACAGCCATGGGCAATCAGCCCCAGCATTTT.

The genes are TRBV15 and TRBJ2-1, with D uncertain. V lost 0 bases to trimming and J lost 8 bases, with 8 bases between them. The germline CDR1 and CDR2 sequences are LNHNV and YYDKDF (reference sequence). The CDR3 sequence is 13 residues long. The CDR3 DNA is TGTGCCACCAGCAGAGATCAGTGGTATGAGCAGTTCTTC. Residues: CATSRDQWYEQFF.

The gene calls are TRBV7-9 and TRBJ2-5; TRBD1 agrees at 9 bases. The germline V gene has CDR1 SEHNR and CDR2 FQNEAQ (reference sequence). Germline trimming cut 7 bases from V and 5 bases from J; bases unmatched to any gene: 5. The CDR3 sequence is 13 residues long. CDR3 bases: TGTGCCAGCACTTACGGGACAGGGGAGACCCAGTACTTC. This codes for CASTYGTGETQYF. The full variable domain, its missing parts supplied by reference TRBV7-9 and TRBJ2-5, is DTGVSQNPRHKITKRGQNVTFRCDPISEHNRLYWYRQTLGQGPEFLTYFQNEAQLEKSRLLSDRFSAERPKGSFSTLEIQRTEQGDSAMYLCASTYGTGETQYFGPGTRLLVL.

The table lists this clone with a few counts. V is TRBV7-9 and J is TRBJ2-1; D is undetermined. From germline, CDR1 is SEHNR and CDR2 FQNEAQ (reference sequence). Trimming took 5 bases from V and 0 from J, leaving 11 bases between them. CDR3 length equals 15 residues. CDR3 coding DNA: TGTGCCAGCAGCCCTAGATCTCTCTCCTACAATGAGCAGTTCTTC. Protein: CASSPRSLSYNEQFF.

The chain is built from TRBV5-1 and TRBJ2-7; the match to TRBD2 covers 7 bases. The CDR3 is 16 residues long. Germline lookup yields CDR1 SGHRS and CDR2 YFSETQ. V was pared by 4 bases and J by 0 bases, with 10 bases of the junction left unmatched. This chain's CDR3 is CASSPGGIRSSYEQYF. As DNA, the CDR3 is TGCGCCAGCAGCCCGGGGGGAATCAGGAGCTCCTACGAGCAGTACTTC.

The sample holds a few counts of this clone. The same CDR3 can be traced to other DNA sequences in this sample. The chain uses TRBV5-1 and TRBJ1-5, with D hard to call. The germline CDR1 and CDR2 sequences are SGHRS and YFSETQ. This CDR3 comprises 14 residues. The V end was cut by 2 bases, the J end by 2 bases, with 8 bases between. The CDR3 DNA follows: TGCGCCAGCAGCTTTGGAGATGGCAATCAGCCCCAGCATTTT. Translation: CASSFGDGNQPQHF.

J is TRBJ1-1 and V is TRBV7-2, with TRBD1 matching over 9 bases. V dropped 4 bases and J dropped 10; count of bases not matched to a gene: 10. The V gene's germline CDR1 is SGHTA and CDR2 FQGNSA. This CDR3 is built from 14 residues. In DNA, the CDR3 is TGTGCCAGCAGCTCCCAAGGACAGGGGAAGGTAGCTTTCTTT. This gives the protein CASSSQGQGKVAFF.

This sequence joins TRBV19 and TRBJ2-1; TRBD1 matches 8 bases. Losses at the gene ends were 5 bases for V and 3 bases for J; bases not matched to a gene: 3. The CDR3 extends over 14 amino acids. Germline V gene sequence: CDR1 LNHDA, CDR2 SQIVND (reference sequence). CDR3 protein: CASSLGQVYNEQFF. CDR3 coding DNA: TGTGCCAGTAGTTTGGGACAGGTCTACAATGAGCAGTTCTTC.

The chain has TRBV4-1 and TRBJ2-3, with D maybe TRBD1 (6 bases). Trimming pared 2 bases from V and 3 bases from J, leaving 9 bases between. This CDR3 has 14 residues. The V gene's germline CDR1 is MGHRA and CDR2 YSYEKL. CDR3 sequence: CASSQPGETDTQYF. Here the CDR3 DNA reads TGCGCCAGCAGCCAACCAGGGGAGACAGATACGCAGTATTTT.

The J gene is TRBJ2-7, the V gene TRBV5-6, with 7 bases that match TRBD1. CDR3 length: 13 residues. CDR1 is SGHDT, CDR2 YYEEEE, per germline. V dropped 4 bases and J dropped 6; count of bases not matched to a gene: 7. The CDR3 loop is CASSQGYRGEQYF. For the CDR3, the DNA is TGTGCCAGCAGCCAGGGCTACAGGGGCGAGCAGTACTTC.

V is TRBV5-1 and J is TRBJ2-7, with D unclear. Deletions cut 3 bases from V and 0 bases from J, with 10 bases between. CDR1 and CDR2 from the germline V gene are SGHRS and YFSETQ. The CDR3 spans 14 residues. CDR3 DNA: TGCGCCAGCAGCTCCGGACGTATCTCCTACGAGCAGTACTTC. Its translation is CASSSGRISYEQYF.

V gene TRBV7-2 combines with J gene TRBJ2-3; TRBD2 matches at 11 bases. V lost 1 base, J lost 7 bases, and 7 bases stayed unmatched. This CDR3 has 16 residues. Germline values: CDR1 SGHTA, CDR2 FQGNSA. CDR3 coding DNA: TGTGCCAGCAGCTTAGGAGTAGTAGCGGGAGGGTATACGCAGTATTTT. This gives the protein CASSLGVVAGGYTQYF.

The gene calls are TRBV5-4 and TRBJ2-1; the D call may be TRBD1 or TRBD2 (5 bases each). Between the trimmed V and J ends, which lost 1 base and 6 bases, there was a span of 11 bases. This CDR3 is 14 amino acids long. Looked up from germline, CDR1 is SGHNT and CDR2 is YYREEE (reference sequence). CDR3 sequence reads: CASSLRTGLNEQFF. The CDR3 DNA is TGTGCCAGCAGCTTGAGGACGGGGCTCAATGAGCAGTTCTTC.

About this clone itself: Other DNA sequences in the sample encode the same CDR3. Here the CDR3 reads CASSLDTNTEAFF. The CDR3 DNA reads as TGTGCCAGCAGCTTAGATACGAACACTGAAGCTTTCTTT. V is TRBV7-9 and J is TRBJ1-1; no firm D call. Germline values: CDR1 SEHNR, CDR2 FQNEAQ (reference sequence). The CDR3 loop spans 13 amino acids. Trimming took 1 base from V and 1 from J, leaving 4 bases between them. Based on the CDR3 plus reference TRBV7-9 and TRBJ1-1, the full variable domain is DTGVSQNPRHKITKRGQNVTFRCDPISEHNRLYWYRQTLGQGPEFLTYFQNEAQLEKSRLLSDRFSAERPKGSFSTLEIQRTEQGDSAMYLCASSLDTNTEAFFGQGTRLTVV.

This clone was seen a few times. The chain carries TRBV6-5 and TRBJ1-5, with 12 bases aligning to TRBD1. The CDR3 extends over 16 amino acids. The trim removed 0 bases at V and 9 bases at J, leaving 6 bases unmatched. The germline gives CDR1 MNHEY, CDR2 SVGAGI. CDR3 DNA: TGTGCCAGCAGTTACTCAAGGGGACAGGGGGCTATGCCCCAGCATTTT. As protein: CASSYSRGQGAMPQHF.

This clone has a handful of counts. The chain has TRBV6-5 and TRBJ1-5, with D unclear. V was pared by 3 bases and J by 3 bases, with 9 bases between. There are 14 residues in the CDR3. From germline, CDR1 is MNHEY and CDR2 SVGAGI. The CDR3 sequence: CASSYLAHNQPQHF. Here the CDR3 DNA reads TGTGCCAGCAGTTATCTTGCCCACAATCAGCCCCAGCATTTT.

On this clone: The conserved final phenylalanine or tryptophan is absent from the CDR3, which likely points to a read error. The CDR3 reads CASSSPGQGDTEAFL. As DNA, the CDR3 is TGTGCCAGCAGCTCCCCGGGACAGGGGGACACTGAAGCTTTCCTT. The genes are TRBV7-9 and TRBJ1-1; 11 nucleotides align to TRBD1. In germline, CDR1 is SEHNR, CDR2 FQNEAQ (reference sequence). There are 15 residues in the CDR3. Trimming removed 4 bases from V and 3 bases from J; junction bases left unmatched: 4.